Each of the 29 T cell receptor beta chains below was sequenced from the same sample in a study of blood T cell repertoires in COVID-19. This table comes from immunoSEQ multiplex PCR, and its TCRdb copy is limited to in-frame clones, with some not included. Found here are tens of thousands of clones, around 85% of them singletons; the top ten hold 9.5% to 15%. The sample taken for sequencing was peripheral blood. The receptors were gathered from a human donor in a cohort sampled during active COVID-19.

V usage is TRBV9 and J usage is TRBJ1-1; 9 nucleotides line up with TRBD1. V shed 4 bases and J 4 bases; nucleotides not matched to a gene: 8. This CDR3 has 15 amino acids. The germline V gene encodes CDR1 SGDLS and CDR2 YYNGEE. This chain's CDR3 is CASSTQTGGATEAFF. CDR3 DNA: TGTGCCAGCAGCACCCAGACAGGGGGGGCCACTGAAGCTTTCTTT.

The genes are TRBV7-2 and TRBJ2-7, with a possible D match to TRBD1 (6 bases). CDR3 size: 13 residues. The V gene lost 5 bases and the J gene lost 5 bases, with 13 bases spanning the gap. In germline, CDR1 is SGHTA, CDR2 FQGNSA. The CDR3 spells CASSRTQGHEQYF. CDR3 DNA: TGTGCCAGCAGCCGAACCCAGGGGCACGAGCAGTACTTC.

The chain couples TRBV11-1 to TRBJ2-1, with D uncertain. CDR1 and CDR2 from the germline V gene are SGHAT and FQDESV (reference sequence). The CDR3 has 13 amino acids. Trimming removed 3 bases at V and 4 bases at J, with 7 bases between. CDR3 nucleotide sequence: TGTGCCAGCAGCTTCTCGAGATACAATGAGCAGTTCTTC. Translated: CASSFSRYNEQFF.

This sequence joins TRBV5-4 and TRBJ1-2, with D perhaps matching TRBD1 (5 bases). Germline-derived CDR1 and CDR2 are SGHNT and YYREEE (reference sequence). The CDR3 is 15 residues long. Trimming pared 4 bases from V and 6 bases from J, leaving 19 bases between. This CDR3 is CASSPRTDTFHGYTF. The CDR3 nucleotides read TGTGCCAGCAGCCCGCGAACGGACACTTTTCATGGCTACACCTTC.

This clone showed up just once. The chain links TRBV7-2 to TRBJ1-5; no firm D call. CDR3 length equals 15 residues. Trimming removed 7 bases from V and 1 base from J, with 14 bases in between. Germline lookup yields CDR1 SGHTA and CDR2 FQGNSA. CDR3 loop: CASTLSVGSNQPQHF. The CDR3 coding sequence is TGTGCCAGCACCCTTAGTGTGGGCAGCAATCAGCCCCAGCATTTT. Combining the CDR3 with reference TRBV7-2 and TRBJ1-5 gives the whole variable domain GAGVSQSPSNKVTEKGKDVELRCDPISGHTALYWYRQSLGQGLEFLIYFQGNSAPDKSGLPSDRFSAERTGGSVSTLTIQRTQQEDSAVYLCASTLSVGSNQPQHFGDGTRLSIL.

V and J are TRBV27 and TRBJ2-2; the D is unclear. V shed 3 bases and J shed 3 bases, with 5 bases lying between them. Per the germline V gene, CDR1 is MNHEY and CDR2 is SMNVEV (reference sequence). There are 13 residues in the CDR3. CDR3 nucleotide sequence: TGTGCCAGCAGTTTCCCCTACACCGGGGAGCTGTTTTTT. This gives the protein CASSFPYTGELFF.

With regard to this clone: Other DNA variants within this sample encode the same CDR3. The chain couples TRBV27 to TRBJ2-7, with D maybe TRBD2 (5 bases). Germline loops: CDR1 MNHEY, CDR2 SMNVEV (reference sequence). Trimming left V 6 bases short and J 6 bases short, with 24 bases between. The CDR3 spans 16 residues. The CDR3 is CASRSRGRNSPGEQYF. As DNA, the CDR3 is TGTGCCAGCAGAAGTAGAGGGAGAAACTCACCAGGCGAGCAGTACTTC.

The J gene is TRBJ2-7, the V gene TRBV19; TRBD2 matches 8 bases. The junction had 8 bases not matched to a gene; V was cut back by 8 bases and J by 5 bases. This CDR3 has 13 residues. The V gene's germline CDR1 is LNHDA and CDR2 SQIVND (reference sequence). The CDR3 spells CASGGGLGNEQYF. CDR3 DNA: TGTGCCAGTGGAGGGGGACTAGGTAACGAGCAGTACTTC.

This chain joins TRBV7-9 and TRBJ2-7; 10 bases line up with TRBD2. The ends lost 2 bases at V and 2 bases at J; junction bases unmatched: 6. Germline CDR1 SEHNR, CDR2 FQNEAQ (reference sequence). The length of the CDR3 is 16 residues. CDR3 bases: TGTGCCAGCAGCTTAAGTGGACTAGCGGCGACCTACGAGCAGTACTTC. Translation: CASSLSGLAATYEQYF.

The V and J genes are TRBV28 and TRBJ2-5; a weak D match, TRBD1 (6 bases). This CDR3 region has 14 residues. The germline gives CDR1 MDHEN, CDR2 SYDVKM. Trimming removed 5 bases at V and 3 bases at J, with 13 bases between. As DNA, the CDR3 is TGTGCCAGCAGTGGAATGACAGGCGAAGAGACCCAGTACTTC. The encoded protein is CASSGMTGEETQYF.

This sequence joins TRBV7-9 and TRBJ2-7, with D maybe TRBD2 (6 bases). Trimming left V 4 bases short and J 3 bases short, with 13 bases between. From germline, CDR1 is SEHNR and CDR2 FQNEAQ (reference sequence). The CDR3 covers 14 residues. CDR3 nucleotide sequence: TGTGCCAGCAGCTGGGGAGGTGGGGGCTACGAGCAGTACTTC. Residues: CASSWGGGGYEQYF.

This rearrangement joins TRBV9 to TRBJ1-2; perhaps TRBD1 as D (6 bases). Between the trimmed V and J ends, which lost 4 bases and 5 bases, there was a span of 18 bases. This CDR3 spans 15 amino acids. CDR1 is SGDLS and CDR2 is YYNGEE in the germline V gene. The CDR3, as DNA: TGTGCCAGCAGCATCAATTCGGGGGGCGGTTATGGCTACACCTTC. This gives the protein CASSINSGGGYGYTF.

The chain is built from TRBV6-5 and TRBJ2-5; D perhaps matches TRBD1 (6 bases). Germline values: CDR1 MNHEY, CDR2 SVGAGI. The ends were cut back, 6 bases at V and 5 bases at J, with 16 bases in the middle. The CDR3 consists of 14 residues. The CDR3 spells CASRSRQVDETQYF. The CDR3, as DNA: TGTGCCAGCAGATCGCGACAGGTTGACGAGACCCAGTACTTC.

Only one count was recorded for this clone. The CDR3 sequence is CASSPGGQSSGANVLTF. The CDR3 region has the DNA TGTGCCAGCAGCCCAGGGGGACAGAGCTCTGGGGCCAACGTCCTGACTTTC. The chain employs TRBV13 and TRBJ2-6; 7 nucleotides agree with TRBD1. The length of the CDR3 is 17 residues. The J segment lost 0 bases and the V segment lost 5 bases, leaving 7 bases of the junction unmatched. Per the germline V gene, CDR1 is PRHDT and CDR2 is FYEKMQ (reference sequence). Variable domain in full (rest from reference TRBV13 and TRBJ2-6): AAGVIQSPRHLIKEKRETATLKCYPIPRHDTVYWYQQGPGQDPQFLISFYEKMQSDKGSIPDRFSAQQFSDYHSELNMSSLELGDSALYFCASSPGGQSSGANVLTFGAGSRLTVL.

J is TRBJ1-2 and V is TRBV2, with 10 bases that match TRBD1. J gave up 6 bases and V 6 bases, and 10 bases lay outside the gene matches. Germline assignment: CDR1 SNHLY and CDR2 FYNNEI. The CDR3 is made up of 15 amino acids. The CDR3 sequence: CASRTGQGYNDGYTF. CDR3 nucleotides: TGTGCCAGCAGGACGGGACAGGGGTATAATGATGGCTACACCTTC.

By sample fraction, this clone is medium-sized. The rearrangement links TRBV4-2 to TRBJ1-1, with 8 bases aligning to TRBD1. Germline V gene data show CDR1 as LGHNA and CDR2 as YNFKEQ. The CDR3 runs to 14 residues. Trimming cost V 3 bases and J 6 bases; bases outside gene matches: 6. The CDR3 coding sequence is TGTGCCAGCAGCCAGTTGACAGGGGACGCTGAAGCTTTCTTT. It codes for CASSQLTGDAEAFF.

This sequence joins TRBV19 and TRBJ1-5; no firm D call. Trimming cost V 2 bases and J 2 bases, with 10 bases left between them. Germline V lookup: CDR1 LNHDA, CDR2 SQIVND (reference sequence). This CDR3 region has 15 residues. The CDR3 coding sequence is TGTGCCAGTAGTATATCCTCGAGGGGCAATCAGCCCCAGCATTTT. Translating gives CASSISSRGNQPQHF.

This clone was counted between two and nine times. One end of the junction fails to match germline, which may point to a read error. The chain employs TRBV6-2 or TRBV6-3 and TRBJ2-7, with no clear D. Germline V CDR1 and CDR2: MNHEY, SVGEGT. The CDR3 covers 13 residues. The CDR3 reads CASSDPQRPTPVF. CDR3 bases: TGTGCCAGCAGTGACCCCCAGCGACCTACGCCAGTCTTC.

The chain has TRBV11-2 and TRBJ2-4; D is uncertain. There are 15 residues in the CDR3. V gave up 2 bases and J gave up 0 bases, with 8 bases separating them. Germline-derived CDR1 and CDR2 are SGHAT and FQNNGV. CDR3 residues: CASSLPSIAKNIQYF. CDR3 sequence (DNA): TGTGCCAGCAGCTTACCATCCATAGCCAAAAACATTCAGTACTTC.

The CDR3 region has the DNA TGTGCCATCACCGGGACAGGGCTCAGGGCGGGGGCCAACGTCCTGACTTTC. It translates to CAITGTGLRAGANVLTF. The chain joins TRBV10-3 to TRBJ2-6, with 9 bases that match TRBD1. The germline gives CDR1 ENHRY, CDR2 SYGVKD. The ends lost 7 bases at V and 4 bases at J; junction bases unmatched: 11. The CDR3 length is 17 residues.

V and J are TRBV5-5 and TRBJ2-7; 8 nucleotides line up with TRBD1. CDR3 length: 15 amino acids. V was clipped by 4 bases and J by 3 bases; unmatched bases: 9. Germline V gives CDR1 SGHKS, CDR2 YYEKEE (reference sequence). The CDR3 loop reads CASSPGTGLNYEQYF. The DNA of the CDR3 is TGTGCCAGCAGCCCCGGGACAGGACTAAACTACGAGCAGTACTTC.

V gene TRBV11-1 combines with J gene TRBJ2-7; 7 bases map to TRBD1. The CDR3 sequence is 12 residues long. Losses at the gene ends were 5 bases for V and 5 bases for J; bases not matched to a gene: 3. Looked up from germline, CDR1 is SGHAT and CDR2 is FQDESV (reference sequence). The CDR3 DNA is TGTGCCAGCAGCGCCGACAGGGACGAGCAGTACTTC. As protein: CASSADRDEQYF.

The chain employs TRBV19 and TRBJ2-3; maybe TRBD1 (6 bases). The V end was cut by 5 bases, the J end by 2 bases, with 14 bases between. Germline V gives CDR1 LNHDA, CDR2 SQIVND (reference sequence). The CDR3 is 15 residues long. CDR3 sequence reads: CASSPSGVFTDTQYF. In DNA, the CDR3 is TGTGCCAGTAGTCCCTCAGGGGTCTTCACAGATACGCAGTATTTT.

CDR3 amino acids: CASSPGSDYGYTF. CDR3 in DNA: TGTGCCAGCTCACCAGGTTCGGACTATGGCTACACCTTC. The V and J genes are TRBV18 and TRBJ1-2; D gene unclear. The CDR3 totals 13 residues. CDR1 and CDR2 (germline): KGHSH, LQKENI. The V and J ends lost 2 bases and 3 bases respectively, with 7 bases between them.

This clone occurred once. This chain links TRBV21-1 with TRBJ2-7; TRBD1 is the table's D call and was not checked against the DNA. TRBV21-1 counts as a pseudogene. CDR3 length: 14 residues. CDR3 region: CASSTGQGPYEQYF. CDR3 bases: TGTGCCAGCAGCACCGGACAGGGCCCCTACGAGCAGTACTTC.

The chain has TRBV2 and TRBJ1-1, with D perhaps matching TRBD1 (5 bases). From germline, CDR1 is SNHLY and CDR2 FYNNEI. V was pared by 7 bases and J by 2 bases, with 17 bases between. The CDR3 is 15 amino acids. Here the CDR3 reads CASIMVGGGNTEAFF. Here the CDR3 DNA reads TGTGCCAGCATTATGGTCGGGGGGGGTAACACTGAAGCTTTCTTT.

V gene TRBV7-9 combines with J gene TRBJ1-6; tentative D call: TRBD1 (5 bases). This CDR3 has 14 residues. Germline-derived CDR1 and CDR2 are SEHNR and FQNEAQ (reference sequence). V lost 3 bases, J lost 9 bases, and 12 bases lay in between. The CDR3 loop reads CASSLGGGGSPLHF. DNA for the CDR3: TGTGCCAGCAGCTTGGGGGGGGGTGGTTCACCCCTCCACTTT.

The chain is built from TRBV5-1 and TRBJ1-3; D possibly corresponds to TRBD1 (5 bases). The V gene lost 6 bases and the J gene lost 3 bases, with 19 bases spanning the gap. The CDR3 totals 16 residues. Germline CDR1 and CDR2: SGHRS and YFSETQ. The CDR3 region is CASTPRTSGDGNTIYF. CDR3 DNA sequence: TGCGCCAGCACCCCCCGCACGTCGGGGGATGGAAACACCATATATTTT.

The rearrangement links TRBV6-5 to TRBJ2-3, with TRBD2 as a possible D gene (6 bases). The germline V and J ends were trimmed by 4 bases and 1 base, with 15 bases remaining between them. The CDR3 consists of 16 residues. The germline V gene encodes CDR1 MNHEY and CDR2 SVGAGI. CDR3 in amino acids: CASSSVIERGTDTQYF. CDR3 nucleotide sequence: TGTGCCAGCAGTTCTGTAATTGAGCGGGGCACAGATACGCAGTATTTT.